The sequence of this TCR beta chain was determined in a study of T cells in Graves' hyperthyroidism and ophthalmopathy. Amplified regions were TCR beta CDR3 sequences from RNA transcripts. Primed by the HTBI set, a first-round RT-PCR was run on the TCR CDR3. TCRdb re-analysed the multiplex PCR reads in MiXCR, keeping a single row per CDR3 protein. Here the sample spans some 690,000 distinct CDR3 sequences, around 15% being singletons. Germline V CDR1 and CDR2: MGHRA, YSYEKL. The CDR3 is 16 residues long. Of note for this clonotype: Its antigen remains unidentified. One end of the junction fails to match germline, which may point to a read error.

Findings and limits, study-wide: Ophthalmopathy prediction by the model preceded onset by a median approximately 5.9 months.

Newly diagnosed hyperthyroidism, duration under 2 months, in patients aged 18 to 65. This clonotype was sampled from a man aged 50-59 years with Graves' hyperthyroidism. The sequenced material came from blood. V is TRBV4-1 and J is TRBJ1-4; 7 bases line up with TRBD1. The CDR3 nucleotides read TGCGCCAGCAGCCAAGATAGGGGACAGCGTAATGAAAAACTGCTTTTT. Encoded protein: CASSQDRGQRNEKLLF.